This passage covers 24 T cell receptor beta chains from one sample sequenced in a study of beta chain features in type 1 diabetes (dated by TCRdb to 2016 to 2019). General study outcomes and caveats: In all four CD4+ subsets, TCRB CDR3 length was moderately but significantly shorter in type 1 diabetes patients.

Library prep was done by the immunoSEQ multiplex PCR assay. All of the isolated RNA was reverse transcribed with the High Capacity cDNA Reverse Transcription Kit, so expressed TCRB transcripts were sequenced. Here the immuneACCESS table is served through TCRdb, limited to in-frame sequences with V and J called. Missing clones are a known gap in these copies; in checked studies unresolved V genes cover under half, and the rest lacks a known reason. The sample table shows a few hundred thousand clones, and approximately 11% are seen once. About 0.018% of the sample is in the top ten clones. These receptors' antigens are unknown. Sequenced material: naive CD4+ T cells from blood. The cell subset or site label here, explained by the study, means: true naive CD4+ T cells. The receptors shown here come from a man younger than 45 with type 1 diabetes.

V is TRBV7-2 and J is TRBJ2-1, with 7 bases lining up with TRBD2. From germline, CDR1 is SGHTA and CDR2 FQGNSA. The CDR3 is 15 residues long. V shed 3 bases, J shed 3 bases, and the junction held 5 bases outside the gene matches. The CDR3 spells CASSFWSSGYNEQFF. The DNA for the CDR3 is TGTGCCAGCAGCTTTTGGTCTAGCGGCTACAATGAGCAGTTCTTC.

This clone was counted a few times. The CDR3 is CASSSLAGFSYNEQFF. The CDR3 DNA reads TGTGCCAGCAGTTCCCTAGCGGGGTTTTCCTACAATGAGCAGTTCTTC. The rearrangement joins TRBV2 to TRBJ2-1, with 9 nucleotides matching TRBD2. The CDR3 contains 16 residues. The germline V gene encodes CDR1 SNHLY and CDR2 FYNNEI. V was pared by 5 bases and J by 1 base, with 6 bases of the junction left unmatched.

This clone was observed a few times. The V call is TRBV5-1, the J call TRBJ1-6; no definite D call. Germline CDR1 SGHRS, CDR2 YFSETQ. The CDR3 is 13 residues long. Trimming removed 0 bases from V and 7 bases from J, with 5 bases in between. CDR3 sequence (DNA): TGCGCCAGCAGCTTGGACAGAAATTCACCCCTCCACTTT. Amino acids: CASSLDRNSPLHF.

The chain links TRBV29-1 to TRBJ1-1, with 7 bases that match TRBD1. V shed 6 bases, J shed 0 bases, and the junction held 4 bases outside the gene matches. The CDR3 runs 13 residues. In germline, CDR1 is SQVTM, CDR2 ANQGSEA. The CDR3 here is CSVRTGVNTEAFF. The CDR3 DNA follows: TGCAGCGTCAGAACAGGGGTGAACACTGAAGCTTTCTTT.

This clone was counted only a few times. The chain combines TRBV2 with TRBJ2-3; the match to TRBD2 covers 8 bases. CDR3 length equals 14 residues. The germline V gene has CDR1 SNHLY and CDR2 FYNNEI. The V and J ends lost 11 bases and 0 bases, in that order; junction bases with no gene match: 7. CDR3 protein: CAGRLATSTDTQYF. In DNA, the CDR3 is TGTGCCGGAAGACTAGCGACTAGCACAGATACGCAGTATTTT.

This clone was detected only a few times. V and J are TRBV5-1 and TRBJ1-1; D is undetermined. Germline lookup yields CDR1 SGHRS and CDR2 YFSETQ. V was cut by 4 bases and J by 5 bases, with 12 bases left in between. The CDR3 consists of 13 residues. CDR3 nucleotide sequence: TGCGCCAGCAGCCCAGGAGGGAGGACTGAAGCTTTCTTT. Translated, it gives CASSPGGRTEAFF.

This clone has only a few counts. This chain uses TRBV4-2 with TRBJ1-6; D uncertain. CDR3 length: 15 amino acids. Trimming shortened V by 1 base and J by 4 bases, and 8 bases separated the two germline ends. Germline-derived CDR1 and CDR2 are LGHNA and YNFKEQ. The CDR3 reads CASSQGQAYNSPLHF. The CDR3 coding sequence is TGTGCCAGCAGCCAAGGCCAGGCGTATAATTCACCCCTCCACTTT.

This chain links TRBV7-9 with TRBJ1-1, with TRBD1 identical over 7 bases. Germline CDR1 SEHNR, CDR2 FQNEAQ (reference sequence). With 5 bases clipped from V and 8 bases from J, the junction kept 5 bases outside the gene matches. CDR3 length: 12 amino acids. The CDR3 nucleotides are TGTGCCAGCAGCCGTCAGGACAGGGAAGCTTTCTTT. Translated, it gives CASSRQDREAFF.

This clone was detected only a few times. The gene calls are TRBV9 and TRBJ2-3, with a tentative D call TRBD2 (6 bases). V lost 0 bases and J 4 bases, leaving 9 bases between the germline ends. Germline V gene lookup returns CDR1 SGDLS and CDR2 YYNGEE. There are 14 residues in the CDR3. The CDR3 DNA follows: TGTGCCAGCAGCGTAGCTAGCGCCGCAGATACGCAGTATTTT. Translating gives CASSVASAADTQYF.

This chain joins TRBV4-2 and TRBJ2-5, with TRBD2 matching 12 bases. The CDR3 runs 17 residues. The trim removed 0 bases at V and 1 base at J, leaving 3 bases unmatched. Germline assignment: CDR1 LGHNA and CDR2 YNFKEQ. In nucleotides, the CDR3 is TGTGCCAGCAGCCAAGAACGGACTAGCGGGGTCCAAGAGACCCAGTACTTC. Encoded protein: CASSQERTSGVQETQYF.

This clone was seen a handful of times. This rearrangement joins TRBV30 to TRBJ2-5; TRBD2 might be the D (6 bases). Germline CDR1 is GTSNPN and CDR2 is SVGIG (reference sequence). The V gene lost 3 bases and the J gene lost 2 bases, with 16 bases spanning the gap. This CDR3 has 15 amino acids. CDR3 bases: TGTGCCTGGAGGACCCCGGGGACTTTGCAAGAGACCCAGTACTTC. Protein sequence: CAWRTPGTLQETQYF.

The chain links TRBV28 to TRBJ2-1, with a weak D call TRBD1 (5 bases). The CDR3 is 15 amino acids. Germline V lookup: CDR1 MDHEN, CDR2 SYDVKM. V was cut by 4 bases and J by 7 bases, with 17 bases left in between. Written as DNA, the CDR3 is TGTGCCAGCAGTTCTTCCAGGGATTTCTCGAATGAGCAGTTCTTC. Protein: CASSSSRDFSNEQFF.

This clone was counted a few times. V and J are TRBV6-5 and TRBJ1-6; TRBD1 agrees at 9 bases. With 4 bases clipped from V and 8 bases from J, the junction kept 6 bases outside the gene matches. This CDR3 region has 15 residues. The germline CDR1 and CDR2 sequences are MNHEY and SVGAGI. CDR3 sequence (DNA): TGTGCCAGCAGTTCCCCGGGACAGGGAGATTCACCCCTCCACTTT. Translating it yields CASSSPGQGDSPLHF.

This clone was found a few times. The V gene is TRBV30, the J gene TRBJ1-6, with 8 nucleotides matching TRBD1. The V and J ends lost 0 bases and 7 bases, in that order; junction bases with no gene match: 5. The V gene's germline CDR1 is GTSNPN and CDR2 SVGIG (reference sequence). This CDR3 is 15 amino acids long. Here the CDR3 DNA reads TGTGCCTGGAGTGTACCGAGACAGGGGAATTCACCCCTCCACTTT. Translated, it gives CAWSVPRQGNSPLHF.

This clone was detected a few times. The chain joins TRBV9 to TRBJ2-6, with D unresolved. Trimming stripped 4 bases from V and 12 bases from J, with 11 bases between. CDR3 length: 12 amino acids. Germline V gives CDR1 SGDLS, CDR2 YYNGEE. In DNA, the CDR3 is TGTGCCAGCAGCCCCCGTAGAGCCGTCCTGACTTTC. Its translation: CASSPRRAVLTF.

This sequence joins TRBV9 and TRBJ2-5; unclear D gene. Germline CDR1 and CDR2: SGDLS and YYNGEE. The length of the CDR3 is 15 residues. Trimming removed 0 bases from V and 0 bases from J, with 9 bases in between. CDR3 loop: CASSVGRSHQETQYF. DNA for the CDR3: TGTGCCAGCAGCGTAGGCCGGAGCCACCAAGAGACCCAGTACTTC.

This clone occurred a few times. In DNA, the CDR3 is TGTGCCAGCAGCTTGCGACAGGTCAAAAGCTCCTACAATGAGCAGTTCTTC. Its translation: CASSLRQVKSSYNEQFF. V is TRBV9 and J is TRBJ2-1, with D possibly TRBD1 on 6 matching bases. The V gene lost 4 bases and the J gene lost 0 bases, with 17 bases spanning the gap. This CDR3 comprises 17 residues. Germline CDR1 is SGDLS and CDR2 is YYNGEE.

The chain combines TRBV2 with TRBJ1-2; tentative D call: TRBD1 (5 bases). This CDR3 spans 11 amino acids. CDR1 is SNHLY and CDR2 is FYNNEI in the germline V gene. V lost 11 bases to trimming and J lost 5 bases, with 12 bases between them. CDR3 nucleotides: TGTGCCGGGGACGGGGGGTATGGCTACACCTTC. It yields the protein CAGDGGYGYTF.

The chain couples TRBV5-6 to TRBJ1-1; a weak D match, TRBD1 (6 bases). CDR3 length: 14 amino acids. Trimming removed 4 bases from V and 3 bases from J, with 13 bases in between. From germline, CDR1 is SGHDT and CDR2 YYEEEE. CDR3 region: CASSHLAGDTEAFF. DNA of the CDR3: TGTGCCAGCAGCCACCTTGCAGGGGACACTGAAGCTTTCTTT.

The chain is built from TRBV5-1 and TRBJ2-1; 9 bases match TRBD2. The CDR3 is 14 amino acids. From germline, CDR1 is SGHRS and CDR2 YFSETQ. The junction had 5 bases not matched to a gene; V was cut back by 3 bases and J by 7 bases. The chain's CDR3 is CASSSERGVNEQFF. The CDR3 bases are TGCGCCAGCAGCTCTGAGCGGGGGGTGAATGAGCAGTTCTTC.

The CDR3 here is CASNRDRDQETQYF. Written as DNA, the CDR3 is TGTGCCAGTAACCGGGACAGGGATCAAGAGACCCAGTACTTC. The genes are TRBV2 and TRBJ2-5; TRBD1 matches 9 bases. The germline CDR1 and CDR2 sequences are SNHLY and FYNNEI. Losses at the gene ends were 9 bases for V and 2 bases for J; bases not matched to a gene: 7. The CDR3 has 14 residues.

This clone was seen more than once but under ten times. The chain is built from TRBV5-6 and TRBJ2-2, with D possibly TRBD2 on 6 matching bases. With 2 bases removed from V and 0 bases from J, the gap between germline ends came to 11 bases. The CDR3 has 16 amino acids. Germline values: CDR1 SGHDT, CDR2 YYEEEE. The CDR3 bases are TGTGCCAGCAGCTTTGGGGGGACCTCGAACACCGGGGAGCTGTTTTTT. Translated, it gives CASSFGGTSNTGELFF.

The CDR3 sequence: CASSFLAGEINEQFF. The DNA of the CDR3 is TGCGCCAGCAGCTTTCTAGCGGGGGAAATCAATGAGCAGTTCTTC. This rearrangement joins TRBV5-1 to TRBJ2-1, with 10 bases fitting TRBD2. The germline gives CDR1 SGHRS, CDR2 YFSETQ. The CDR3 contains 15 residues. The junction had 5 bases not matched to a gene; V was cut back by 2 bases and J by 6 bases. The whole variable domain, filled in from reference TRBV5-1 and TRBJ2-1, reads KAGVTQTPRYLIKTRGQQVTLSCSPISGHRSVSWYQQTPGQGLQFLFEYFSETQRNKGNFPGRFSGRQFSNSRSEMNVSTLELGDSALYLCASSFLAGEINEQFFGPGTRLTVL.

The gene calls are TRBV9 and TRBJ2-3, with D maybe TRBD2 (6 bases). The germline V gene encodes CDR1 SGDLS and CDR2 YYNGEE. With 2 bases removed from V and 1 base from J, the gap between germline ends came to 8 bases. The CDR3 runs 14 residues. CDR3 nucleotides: TGTGCCAGCAGCGTGGGGGGTCGCACAGATACGCAGTATTTT. Its protein product is CASSVGGRTDTQYF.